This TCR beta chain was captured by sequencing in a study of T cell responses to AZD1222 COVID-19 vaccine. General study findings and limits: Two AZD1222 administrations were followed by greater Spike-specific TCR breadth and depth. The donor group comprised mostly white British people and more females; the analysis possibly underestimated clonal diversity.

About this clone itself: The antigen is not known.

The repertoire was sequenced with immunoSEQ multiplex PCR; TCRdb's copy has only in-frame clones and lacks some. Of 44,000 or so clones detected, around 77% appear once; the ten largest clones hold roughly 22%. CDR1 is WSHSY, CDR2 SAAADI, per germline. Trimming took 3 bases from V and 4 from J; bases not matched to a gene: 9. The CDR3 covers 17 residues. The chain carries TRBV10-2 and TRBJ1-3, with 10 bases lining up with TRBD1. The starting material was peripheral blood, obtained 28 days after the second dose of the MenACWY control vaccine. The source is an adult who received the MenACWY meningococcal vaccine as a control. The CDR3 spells CASSDPSPTGGGNTIYF. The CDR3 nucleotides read TGCGCCAGCAGTGACCCTTCCCCGACAGGGGGCGGAAACACCATATATTTT.